This T cell receptor beta chain stems from a study of blood T cell repertoires in COVID-19. Looking at the study overall: The United States, Italy and Spain were the sources of the acute and convalescent COVID-19 samples.

CDR1 is DFQATT and CDR2 is SNEGSKA in the germline V gene (reference sequence). CDR3 length: 13 residues. Trimming took off 3 bases at V and 0 bases at J, with 8 bases between the two ends. Sequencing was performed with immunoSEQ multiplex PCR; in TCRdb, only in-frame clones are kept and a portion is missing. The table has about 170,000 clones, around 82% seen once. This rearrangement joins TRBV20-1 to TRBJ1-2, with unresolved D. This clonotype was obtained from a woman older than 75 with acute or convalescent COVID-19. The material sequenced was peripheral blood. Written as DNA, the CDR3 is TGCAGTGCTAGTCACATGACTAACTATGGCTACACCTTC. It yields the protein CSASHMTNYGYTF.